The 18 T cell receptor beta chains reported below all come from one sample, sequenced in a study of blood T cells in healthy people across ages. The use of a sample-barcoded 5' primer and a J-beta primer mix characterized a second PCR of about 7 to 12 cycles. MiXCR was run by TCRdb on the 5' RACE reads, yielding one entry per CDR3 protein. The sample has 600,000 or so distinct CDR3 sequences; approximately 30% are singletons. Sequencing was carried out using blood. The receptors shown here come from a woman at least 80 years old in good health.

This clonotype was counted ten times or more. The gene calls are TRBV7-4 and TRBJ1-5; no clear D. In germline, CDR1 is SGHVT, CDR2 SQSDAQ. The ends were cut back, 0 bases at V and 5 bases at J, with 17 bases in the middle. The length of the CDR3 is 17 residues. CDR3: CASSLARTEEGDQPQHF. DNA for the CDR3: TGTGCCAGCAGCTTAGCTAGAACGGAAGAGGGTGATCAGCCCCAGCATTTT.

This clonotype came up many times. This chain joins TRBV2 and TRBJ2-7; D unresolved. CDR3 length: 13 amino acids. V lost 3 bases to trimming and J lost 6 bases, with 12 bases between them. CDR1 SNHLY and CDR2 FYNNEI come from the germline V gene. The chain's CDR3 is CASSETRPSEQYF. The CDR3 DNA reads as TGTGCCAGCAGTGAGACGCGGCCGAGCGAGCAGTACTTC.

This clonotype was counted a few times. CDR3 coding DNA: TGCGCCAGCAGCTTGGGTCCAGCGGGAGGGCAAGAGACCCAGTACTTC. This encodes CASSLGPAGGQETQYF. The rearrangement joins TRBV5-1 to TRBJ2-5, with 10 bases fitting TRBD2. Germline CDR1 reads SGHRS; CDR2 reads YFSETQ. This CDR3 has 16 amino acids. The J segment lost 2 bases and the V segment lost 0 bases, leaving 4 bases of the junction unmatched.

Many counts were recorded for this clonotype. The chain is built from TRBV5-1 and TRBJ1-2; weak D call: TRBD1 (5 bases). This CDR3 spans 14 amino acids. Germline-derived CDR1 and CDR2 are SGHRS and YFSETQ. V was pared by 4 bases and J by 6 bases, with 16 bases between. Here the CDR3 reads CASSPRARGDGYTF. The CDR3 nucleotides are TGCGCCAGCAGCCCCCGGGCCCGGGGCGATGGCTACACCTTC.

This clonotype showed up many times. The chain is built from TRBV5-1 and TRBJ2-2; a possible D gene is TRBD1 (6 bases). V was shortened by 0 bases and J by 4 bases, with 10 bases between the two germline ends. Per germline, CDR1 SGHRS and CDR2 YFSETQ. The CDR3 is 15 residues long. CDR3 DNA sequence: TGCGCCAGCAGCTTGGCCGGACAGAGCACCGGGGAGCTGTTTTTT. As protein: CASSLAGQSTGELFF.

V gene TRBV7-2 combines with J gene TRBJ2-7; 11 nucleotides line up with TRBD2. The CDR3 sequence is 15 residues long. Unmatched junction bases numbered 7, after V lost 5 bases and J lost 4 bases. Germline V gene lookup returns CDR1 SGHTA and CDR2 FQGNSA. As DNA, the CDR3 is TGTACCAGCAGCATAGGGACTAGCGGACGTTACGAGCAGTACTTC. This translates into CTSSIGTSGRYEQYF.

In this sample, this clonotype turned up once. The chain carries TRBV10-3 and TRBJ2-7; 8 bases are shared with TRBD1. The CDR3 is made up of 15 amino acids. V trimming: 0 bases; J trimming: 0 bases; junction bases outside the gene matches: 1. The germline CDR1 and CDR2 sequences are ENHRY and SYGVKD. The CDR3 DNA is TGTGCCATCAGTGAGTCTGGGACAGGCTCCTACGAGCAGTACTTC. Its protein is CAISESGTGSYEQYF.

This sequence joins TRBV7-2 and TRBJ1-4, with a tentative D call TRBD1 (5 bases). The CDR3 extends over 15 amino acids. Germline loops: CDR1 SGHTA, CDR2 FQGNSA. V shed 1 base and J shed 2 bases, with 8 bases lying between them. CDR3 sequence: CASSLVAGTNEKLFF. The CDR3 coding sequence is TGTGCCAGCAGCTTAGTGGCAGGGACTAATGAAAAACTGTTTTTT.

This clonotype appeared a few times. This rearrangement joins TRBV4-2 to TRBJ2-1, with D tentatively TRBD1 (6 bases). The V gene's germline CDR1 is LGHNA and CDR2 YNFKEQ. The CDR3 runs to 16 residues. V was shortened by 0 bases and J by 8 bases, with 17 bases between the two germline ends. CDR3 coding DNA: TGTGCCAGCAGCCAAGAATCCCTAATCCCAGGGGATGAGCAGTTCTTC. This sequence encodes CASSQESLIPGDEQFF.

The table lists this clonotype with many counts. CDR3 region: CASSTTGGNSPLHF. The CDR3 coding sequence is TGTGCCAGCAGCACGACAGGGGGCAATTCACCCCTCCACTTT. The V and J genes are TRBV6-1 and TRBJ1-6; TRBD1 matches 10 bases. The CDR3 consists of 14 residues. Losses at the gene ends were 6 bases for V and 7 bases for J; bases not matched to a gene: 3. The germline V gene has CDR1 MNHNS and CDR2 SASEGT.

This clonotype was recorded many times. The chain couples TRBV27 to TRBJ1-1, with TRBD1 as a possible D gene (5 bases). CDR3 length equals 14 residues. Trimming cost V 4 bases and J 4 bases, with 13 bases left between them. Germline V lookup: CDR1 MNHEY, CDR2 SMNVEV (reference sequence). The CDR3 nucleotides are TGTGCCAGCAGTTCCCGACCGGGGGGCACTGAAGCTTTCTTT. Residues: CASSSRPGGTEAFF.

The chain couples TRBV5-1 to TRBJ2-7; 7 bases match TRBD1. Germline trimming cut 5 bases from V and 0 bases from J; bases unmatched to any gene: 11. The CDR3 sequence is 16 residues long. The germline gives CDR1 SGHRS, CDR2 YFSETQ. CDR3 nucleotides: TGCGCCAGCAGACCTGACAGGGCAACCCTCTCCTACGAGCAGTACTTC. It codes for CASRPDRATLSYEQYF.

This clonotype came up many times. The chain couples TRBV10-3 to TRBJ2-1, with 12 bases that match TRBD2. From germline, CDR1 is ENHRY and CDR2 SYGVKD. After removal of 11 bases from V and 4 bases from J, the junction contained 12 bases not matched to a gene. This CDR3 is built from 16 residues. The CDR3 protein is CASSTSGGSGYNEQFF. Here the CDR3 DNA reads TGTGCCTCCTCGACTAGCGGGGGATCGGGGTACAATGAGCAGTTCTTC.

Comment on this clonotype: A read error may explain this, as a much larger clone is one base away. The V and J genes are TRBV3-1 and TRBJ2-4, with 8 bases aligning to TRBD2. The CDR3 covers 15 residues. CDR1 and CDR2 (germline): LGHDT, YNNKEL (reference sequence). J lost 13 bases, V lost 2 bases, and 13 bases had no gene match. CDR3 sequence: CASSQLGTRGREQYF. CDR3 coding DNA: TGTGCCAGCAGCCAACTCGGGACTAGAGGGCGGGAGCAGTACTTC.

Comment on this clonotype: The missing conserved phenylalanine or tryptophan at the end of this CDR3 makes a read error likely. This rearrangement joins TRBV7-2 to TRBJ1-5; a possible D gene is TRBD1 (5 bases). The CDR3 runs 15 residues. Germline-derived CDR1 and CDR2 are SGHTA and FQGNSA. The CDR3 region is CASSSFTGSNQSQHS. For the CDR3, the DNA is TGTGCCAGCAGCTCTTTTACAGGCTCCAATCAGTCCCAGCATTCT.

A remark on this clonotype: A read error may explain this, as a much larger clone is one base away. This chain connects TRBV4-2 to TRBJ2-5, with 9 bases aligning to TRBD1. The CDR3 length is 13 residues. Germline V gene lookup returns CDR1 LGHNA and CDR2 YNFKEQ. This chain's CDR3 is CAGSQGEGTGLYF. The CDR3 DNA reads TGTGCCGGCAGCCAAGGGGAGGGGACAGGGTTGTACTTC.

This clonotype was found many times. CDR3 sequence reads: CASRNYGYTF. CDR3 DNA sequence: TGTGCCAGCAGGAACTATGGCTACACCTTC. V gene TRBV6-2 or TRBV6-3 combines with J gene TRBJ1-2, with D unresolved. The CDR3 is 10 amino acids. Germline values: CDR1 MNHEY, CDR2 SVGEGT. Trimming shortened V by 6 bases and J by 2 bases, and 1 base separated the two germline ends.

Comment on this clonotype: With a much larger clone just one base away, this may be a read error. This chain links TRBV9 with TRBJ1-1; D is possibly TRBD1 (5 bases). CDR1 and CDR2 from the germline V gene are SGDLS and YYNGEE. The CDR3 contains 14 residues. CDR3 in DNA: TGTGCCGGCAGCGTAGATACAGGGAACACTGAAGCTTTCTTT. As protein: CAGSVDTGNTEAFF.